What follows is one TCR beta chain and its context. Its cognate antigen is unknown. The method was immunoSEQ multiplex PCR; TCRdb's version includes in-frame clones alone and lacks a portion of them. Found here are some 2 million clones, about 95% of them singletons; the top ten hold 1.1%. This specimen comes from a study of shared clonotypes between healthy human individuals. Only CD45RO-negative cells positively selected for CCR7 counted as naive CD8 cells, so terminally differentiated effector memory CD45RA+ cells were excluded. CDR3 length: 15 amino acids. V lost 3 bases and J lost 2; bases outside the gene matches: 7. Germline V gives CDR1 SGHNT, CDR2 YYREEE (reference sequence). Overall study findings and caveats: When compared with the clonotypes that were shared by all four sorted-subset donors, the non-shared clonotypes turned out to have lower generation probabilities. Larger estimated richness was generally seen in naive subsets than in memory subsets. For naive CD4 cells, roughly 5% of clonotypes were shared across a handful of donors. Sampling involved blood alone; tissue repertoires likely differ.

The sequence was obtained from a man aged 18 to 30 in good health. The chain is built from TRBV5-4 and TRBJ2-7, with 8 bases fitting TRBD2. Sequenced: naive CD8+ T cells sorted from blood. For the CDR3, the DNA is TGTGCCAGCAGCTGGGGTAGCGGGGCCCCCTACGAGCAGTACTTC. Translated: CASSWGSGAPYEQYF.